This record looks at one TCR beta chain sequence and its context. These data come from a study of OX40 agonist ivuxolimab in advanced cancers. About the research overall: Dosing consisted of intravenous ivuxolimab at 0.01 to 10 mg/kg every 2 weeks.

Only in-frame clones appear in the TCRdb table, and some are missing; sequencing was by immunoSEQ multiplex PCR. The data show 90,000 to 150,000 clones, roughly nine tenths seen once. The CDR3 covers 15 residues. Germline CDR1 reads ENHRY; CDR2 reads SYGVKD. Trimming left V 0 bases short and J 4 bases short, with 9 bases between. J is TRBJ2-2 and V is TRBV10-3; tentatively, D is TRBD1 (6 bases). This material consisted of CD4+ or CD8+ T cells sorted from blood, taken in a trial of the OX40 agonist ivuxolimab. The receptor comes from an adult with an advanced solid tumor such as melanoma, head and neck, liver or kidney cancer. CDR3 sequence (DNA): TGTGCCATCAGTGAGTCGACAGGCCCCACCGGGGAGCTGTTTTTT. It codes for CAISESTGPTGELFF.